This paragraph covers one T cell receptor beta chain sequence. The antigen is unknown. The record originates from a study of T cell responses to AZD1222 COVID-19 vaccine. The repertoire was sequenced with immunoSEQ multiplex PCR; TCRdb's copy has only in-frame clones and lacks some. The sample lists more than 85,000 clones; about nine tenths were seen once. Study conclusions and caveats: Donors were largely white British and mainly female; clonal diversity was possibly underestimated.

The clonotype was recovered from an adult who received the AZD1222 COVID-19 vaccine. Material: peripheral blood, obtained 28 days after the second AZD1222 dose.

DNA of the CDR3: TGTGCCAGCAGTGAATACAGTTCGAACACTGAAGCTTTCTTT. The encoded protein is CASSEYSSNTEAFF. The rearrangement links TRBV6-1 to TRBJ1-1, with D unresolved. The CDR3 sequence is 14 residues long. Germline V gene sequence: CDR1 MNHNS, CDR2 SASEGT. V was cut by 2 bases and J by 1 base, with 8 bases left in between.